Listed below are T cell receptor beta chains from one sample, sequenced in a study of shared clonotypes between healthy human individuals. TCRdb keeps only in-frame clones here, not all; method: immunoSEQ multiplex PCR. The table has roughly 2.1 million clones, around 93% seen once. The sequencing input was naive CD8+ T cells from PBMCs. The source of these receptors is a young man in good health. Some clones in this sample may be carry-over from other donors' samples. Both conserved end residues are part of each CDR3. The D gene is left open where the match is weak. Rows may omit the clone size; those that give it use once, few, many or a size class.

V gene	D gene	J gene	clone size	CDR3 DNA	CDR3 protein
TRBV6-6	NA	TRBJ1-2	NA	TGTGCCAGCAGTTACAGTTCCCCGCAAGGGGGCTATGGCTACACCTTC	CASSYSSPQGGYGYTF
TRBV18	TRBD1	TRBJ2-1	NA	TGTGCCAGCTCACCCCCCATTCGACAGGGGATCTACAATGAGCAGTTCTTC	CASSPPIRQGIYNEQFF
TRBV27	NA	TRBJ2-7	NA	TGTGCCAGCAGTTTATCCCGAGGCTGGGGTGCCTCCTACGAGCAGTACTTC	CASSLSRGWGASYEQYF
TRBV27	NA	TRBJ2-2	NA	TGTGCCAGCAGCGGAGGGTTGGACACCGGGGAGCTGTTTTTT	CASSGGLDTGELFF
TRBV4-1	TRBD1	TRBJ1-4	NA	TGCGCCAGCAGCCAGCGGGTCCAACAGGGGGCTTGGGAAAAACTGTTTTTT	CASSQRVQQGAWEKLFF
TRBV6-5	NA	TRBJ2-7	NA	TGTGCCAGCAGTTACGACAGAACCTACGAGCAGTACTTC	CASSYDRTYEQYF
TRBV6-5	TRBD1	TRBJ1-4	NA	TGTGCCAGCAGTTACTCGAGGGGGCTTGGTGAAAAACTGTTTTTT	CASSYSRGLGEKLFF
TRBV9	TRBD2	TRBJ2-2	once	TGTGCCAGCGGGGAGGGCAGCTTAACCGGGGAGCTGTTTTTT	CASGEGSLTGELFF
TRBV7-2	NA	TRBJ1-3	NA	TGTGCCAGTCTATCCAGGGACGATGGAAACACCATATATTTT	CASLSRDDGNTIYF
TRBV7-9	NA	TRBJ2-7	NA	TGTGCCAGCAGCTTAGGCAGCTACGAGCAGTACTTC	CASSLGSYEQYF
TRBV4-1	NA	TRBJ2-2	NA	TGCGCCAGCAGCCAAAAGGTTACGCTCGTGCTCGTCGGCGGGGAGCTGTTTTTT	CASSQKVTLVLVGGELFF
TRBV27	TRBD1	TRBJ2-2	NA	TGTGCCAGCAGTTACCGGACAGGGCAAAACACCGGGGAGCTGTTTTTT	CASSYRTGQNTGELFF
TRBV9	TRBD1	TRBJ1-2	NA	TGTGCCAGCAGCGAAATGGACAGGGGGGATGGCTACACCTTC	CASSEMDRGDGYTF
TRBV7-8	NA	TRBJ2-5	once	TGTGCCAGCAGCCCCCGGACGGCCCAAGAGACCCAGTACTTC	CASSPRTAQETQYF
TRBV4-3	NA	TRBJ2-7	NA	TGCGCCAGCAGCCAAAGCACACGGGACTACGAGCAGTACTTC	CASSQSTRDYEQYF
TRBV7-2	NA	TRBJ2-7	NA	TGTGCCAGCAGCTCGCCCCGTGGCAGGGGATCGTCCTCCTACGAGCAGTACTTC	CASSSPRGRGSSSYEQYF
TRBV12-5	TRBD2	TRBJ2-1	NA	TGTGCTAGTGGTTTGATGACCCTAGCGGGAGTTATCAATGAGCAGTTCTTC	CASGLMTLAGVINEQFF
TRBV2	NA	TRBJ2-3	once	TGTGCCAGCAGTGAAGGGGCAGTAGATACGCAGTATTTT	CASSEGAVDTQYF
TRBV6-5	NA	TRBJ1-1	NA	TGTGCCAGCAGTTACGTGGGACCCTACACTGAAGCTTTCTTT	CASSYVGPYTEAFF
TRBV7-9	NA	TRBJ1-1	few	TGTGCCAGCAGAGACAGGACACAAAAGAACACTGAAGCTTTCTTT	CASRDRTQKNTEAFF
TRBV15	TRBD2	TRBJ2-7	once	TGTGCCACCAGCGAAGAGGGACTAGCGAGATCCTACGAGCAGTACTTC	CATSEEGLARSYEQYF
TRBV2	NA	TRBJ2-7	NA	TGTGCCAGCAGGGTCAGATTCAGGAGGGCGGACGAGCAGTACTTC	CASRVRFRRADEQYF
TRBV27	NA	TRBJ2-7	NA	TGTGCCAGCAGTTTACGATCAGGAGGGTACTACGAGCAGTACTTC	CASSLRSGGYYEQYF
TRBV5-1	NA	TRBJ2-7	once	TGCGCCAGCAGCTTGGTGCCCGGGGGCCAATCCTACGAGCAGTACTTC	CASSLVPGGQSYEQYF
TRBV7-8	TRBD2	TRBJ2-7	NA	TGTGCCAGCAGCTATAAAACACCGGGACTAGCGGGCTACGAGCAGTACTTC	CASSYKTPGLAGYEQYF
TRBV12-5	TRBD1	TRBJ2-7	NA	TGTGCTAGTGGCACGACAGGGGGCAGATTCTACGAGCAGTACTTC	CASGTTGGRFYEQYF
TRBV7-9	NA	TRBJ2-1	NA	TGTGCCAGCAGCCTCCCCGGGAGCCAGCAGTTCTTC	CASSLPGSQQFF
TRBV6-5	TRBD2	TRBJ2-7	NA	TGTGCCAGCAGTTACTCAGGCGGGAGCTACGAGCAGTACTTC	CASSYSGGSYEQYF
TRBV29-1	NA	TRBJ2-5	NA	TGCAGCGCCCCGGGACAACAAGAGACCCAGTACTTC	CSAPGQQETQYF
TRBV13	NA	TRBJ2-7	NA	TGTGCCTCCGCCGGCTCCTACGAGCAGTACTTC	CASAGSYEQYF
TRBV9	NA	TRBJ1-2	NA	TGTGCCAGCAGCGTAGATCGATGGGGGGCAGTCCCTAACTATGGCTACACCTTC	CASSVDRWGAVPNYGYTF